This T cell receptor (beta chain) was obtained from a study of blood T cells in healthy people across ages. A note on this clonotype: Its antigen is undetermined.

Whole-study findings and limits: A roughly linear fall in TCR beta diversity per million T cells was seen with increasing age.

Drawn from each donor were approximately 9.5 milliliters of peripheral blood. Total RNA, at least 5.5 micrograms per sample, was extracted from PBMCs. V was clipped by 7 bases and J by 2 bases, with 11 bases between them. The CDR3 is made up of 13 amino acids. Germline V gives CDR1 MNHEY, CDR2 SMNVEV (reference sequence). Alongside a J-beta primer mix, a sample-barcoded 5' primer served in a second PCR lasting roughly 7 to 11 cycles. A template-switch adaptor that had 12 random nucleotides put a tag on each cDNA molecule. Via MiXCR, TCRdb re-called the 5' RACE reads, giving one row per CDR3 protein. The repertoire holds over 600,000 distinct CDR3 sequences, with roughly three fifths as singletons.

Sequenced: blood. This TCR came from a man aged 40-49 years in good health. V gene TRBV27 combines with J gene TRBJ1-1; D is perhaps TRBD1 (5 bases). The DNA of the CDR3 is TGTGCCAGCATCCTGACAGACAACACTGAAGCTTTCTTT. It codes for CASILTDNTEAFF.